The 17 T cell receptor beta chains given below trace back to one sample, sequenced in a study of T cell repertoires in cytomegalovirus infection. Antigens of these TCRs are unknown. TCRdb redid the calling of the reads with MiXCR, one entry per CDR3 protein. The repertoire holds about 890,000 distinct CDR3 sequences, with roughly 31% as singletons. The source was cultured CD8+ T cells from PBMCs, collected from culture after CMV antigen stimulation. The source is a human donor in good health (CMV status not recorded). Some clones in this sample may be carry-over from other donors' samples.

This rearrangement joins TRBV6-6 to TRBJ2-5; D unclear. There are 14 residues in the CDR3. Trimming removed 2 bases at V and 2 bases at J, with 9 bases between. Germline V CDR1 and CDR2: MNHNY, SVGAGI (reference sequence). As DNA, the CDR3 is TGTGCCAGCAGTTACCTCGTCAGACAAGAGACCCAGTACTTC. As protein: CASSYLVRQETQYF.

The chain couples TRBV7-8 to TRBJ1-2; D remains ambiguous. The V gene lost 2 bases and the J gene lost 6 bases, with 13 bases spanning the gap. Looked up from germline, CDR1 is SGHVS and CDR2 is FQNEAQ. The CDR3 totals 14 residues. CDR3 protein: CASSLPGIGDGYTF. DNA of the CDR3: TGTGCCAGCAGCTTACCGGGGATTGGAGATGGCTACACCTTC.

The chain combines TRBV19 with TRBJ1-3; D remains unclear. V was shortened by 4 bases and J by 0 bases, with 10 bases between the two germline ends. Germline CDR1 is LNHDA and CDR2 is SQIVND (reference sequence). The CDR3 consists of 15 residues. The CDR3 region is CASSTGPGSGNTIYF. CDR3 nucleotide sequence: TGTGCCAGTAGTACAGGTCCCGGCTCTGGAAACACCATATATTTT.

In its sample, this clonotype was seen once. V gene TRBV27 combines with J gene TRBJ2-1; perhaps TRBD2 as D (6 bases). The CDR3 runs 11 residues. Trimming removed 8 bases at V and 12 bases at J, with 14 bases between. CDR1 and CDR2 (germline): MNHEY, SMNVEV (reference sequence). The CDR3 coding sequence is TGTGCCAGCCAAAGCGGGCGGGGGCAGTTCTTC. Its protein product is CASQSGRGQFF.

This clonotype was counted at least ten times. V usage is TRBV12-3 or TRBV12-4 and J usage is TRBJ2-6, with a weak D call TRBD1 (6 bases). There are 17 residues in the CDR3. V lost 6 bases and J 0 bases, leaving 15 bases between the germline ends. The CDR3 here is CASRHRDPLSGANVLTF. The CDR3 nucleotides are TGTGCCAGCAGGCACAGGGACCCTCTCTCTGGGGCCAACGTCCTGACTTTC.

The gene calls are TRBV7-2 and TRBJ1-1, with 7 bases fitting TRBD1. V was clipped by 5 bases and J by 14 bases; unmatched bases: 11. Germline-derived CDR1 and CDR2 are SGHTA and FQGNSA. This CDR3 is built from 12 residues. The CDR3 nucleotides are TGTGCCAGCAGCCCCGGGACAGAAAGGATGTTCTTT. The encoded protein is CASSPGTERMFF. The full variable domain, completed using reference TRBV7-2 and TRBJ1-1, is GAGVSQSPSNKVTEKGKDVELRCDPISGHTALYWYRQSLGQGLEFLIYFQGNSAPDKSGLPSDRFSAERTGGSVSTLTIQRTQQEDSAVYLCASSPGTERMFFGQGTRLTVV.

V gene TRBV3-1 combines with J gene TRBJ2-5, with D perhaps TRBD2 (5 bases). The CDR3 is made up of 14 amino acids. Germline V gene lookup returns CDR1 LGHDT and CDR2 YNNKEL (reference sequence). V lost 0 bases, J lost 3 bases, and 8 bases lay in between. The CDR3 reads CASSQEQRKETQYF. The CDR3, as DNA: TGTGCCAGCAGCCAAGAACAGCGGAAAGAGACCCAGTACTTC.

The V and J genes are TRBV19 and TRBJ2-7; 9 bases are shared with TRBD2. With 4 bases clipped from V and 1 base from J, the junction kept 8 bases outside the gene matches. This CDR3 contains 16 residues. Germline loops: CDR1 LNHDA, CDR2 SQIVND (reference sequence). The CDR3 DNA reads as TGTGCCAGTAGTAGTCAATGGCGGGGGGGATCCTACGAGCAGTACTTC. Its protein product is CASSSQWRGGSYEQYF.

This chain uses TRBV2 with TRBJ2-1, with unresolved D. Germline V gene lookup returns CDR1 SNHLY and CDR2 FYNNEI. The V end was cut by 6 bases, the J end by 8 bases, with 14 bases between. This CDR3 is 13 amino acids long. The CDR3 loop reads CASRWGQFYEQFF. The DNA of the CDR3 is TGTGCCAGCAGGTGGGGTCAATTCTATGAGCAGTTCTTC. The full variable domain, in which reference TRBV2 and TRBJ2-1 provide the parts outside the CDR3, is EPEVTQTPSHQVTQMGQEVILRCVPISNHLYFYWYRQILGQKVEFLVSFYNNEISEKSEIFDDQFSVERPDGSNFTLKIRSTKLEDSAMYFCASRWGQFYEQFFGPGTRLTVL.

The chain has TRBV29-1 and TRBJ1-2, with 7 bases aligning to TRBD1. The CDR3 totals 13 residues. Germline trimming cut 6 bases from V and 3 bases from J; bases unmatched to any gene: 7. Looked up from germline, CDR1 is SQVTM and CDR2 is ANQGSEA. The chain's CDR3 is CSVTTGDDYGYTF. CDR3 DNA sequence: TGCAGCGTCACCACAGGGGACGACTATGGCTACACCTTC.

There are many counts of this clonotype. The genes are TRBV7-6 and TRBJ1-3, with 8 bases fitting TRBD1. V dropped 4 bases and J dropped 0; count of bases not matched to a gene: 5. The CDR3 consists of 16 residues. Looked up from germline, CDR1 is SGHVS and CDR2 is FNYEAQ. The CDR3 here is CASSSGQGNSGNTIYF. The CDR3 DNA is TGTGCCAGCAGCTCCGGACAGGGAAACTCTGGAAACACCATATATTTT.

This clonotype was seen more than once but under ten times. This chain joins TRBV4-1 and TRBJ2-5; weak D call: TRBD2 (6 bases). Trimming took 0 bases from V and 3 from J, leaving 11 bases between them. CDR1 MGHRA and CDR2 YSYEKL come from the germline V gene. The CDR3 is made up of 15 amino acids. The CDR3 nucleotides read TGCGCCAGCAGCCAAGATGGGGGACTGGAAGAGACCCAGTACTTC. The encoded protein is CASSQDGGLEETQYF.

The chain recombines TRBV27 with TRBJ1-5, with TRBD1 as a possible D gene (6 bases). The CDR3 covers 16 residues. Trimming stripped 0 bases from V and 6 bases from J, with 15 bases between. CDR1 is MNHEY and CDR2 is SMNVEV in the germline V gene (reference sequence). The CDR3 region is CASSLSRRGAGQPQHF. The CDR3 coding sequence is TGTGCCAGCAGTTTATCCCGCAGGGGCGCGGGTCAGCCCCAGCATTTT.

J is TRBJ2-1 and V is TRBV4-2, with TRBD2 as a possible D gene (7 bases). V was clipped by 0 bases and J by 6 bases, with 15 bases between them. This CDR3 is built from 16 residues. The germline CDR1 and CDR2 sequences are LGHNA and YNFKEQ. The CDR3 sequence: CASSQDEGGAVNEQFF. For the CDR3, the DNA is TGTGCCAGCAGCCAAGATGAGGGGGGGGCGGTCAATGAGCAGTTCTTC.

This clonotype was recorded a few times. The chain carries TRBV12-3 or TRBV12-4 and TRBJ2-2; 7 bases agree with TRBD2. The trim removed 6 bases at V and 6 bases at J, leaving 13 bases unmatched. The CDR3 is made up of 16 amino acids. The CDR3 spells CASSPGRGTLSGELFF. As DNA, the CDR3 is TGTGCCAGCAGCCCGGGGAGGGGAACCTTATCCGGGGAGCTGTTTTTT.

The J gene is TRBJ2-1, the V gene TRBV27; 12 nucleotides match TRBD1. Per germline, CDR1 MNHEY and CDR2 SMNVEV (reference sequence). J was trimmed by 9 bases and V by 9 bases; bases with no gene match: 9. This CDR3 has 14 amino acids. CDR3 DNA: TGTGCCAGTACCGGGACAGGGGGCTTTGGTGAGCAGTTCTTC. Amino acids: CASTGTGGFGEQFF.

J is TRBJ1-1 and V is TRBV5-1, with D perhaps matching TRBD1 (5 bases). CDR3 length equals 16 residues. Germline V CDR1 and CDR2: SGHRS, YFSETQ. V was shortened by 4 bases and J by 1 base, with 17 bases between the two germline ends. This chain's CDR3 is CASSLSRDGGNTEAFF. The CDR3 DNA reads as TGCGCCAGCAGCCTCTCCCGGGACGGCGGGAACACTGAAGCTTTCTTT.